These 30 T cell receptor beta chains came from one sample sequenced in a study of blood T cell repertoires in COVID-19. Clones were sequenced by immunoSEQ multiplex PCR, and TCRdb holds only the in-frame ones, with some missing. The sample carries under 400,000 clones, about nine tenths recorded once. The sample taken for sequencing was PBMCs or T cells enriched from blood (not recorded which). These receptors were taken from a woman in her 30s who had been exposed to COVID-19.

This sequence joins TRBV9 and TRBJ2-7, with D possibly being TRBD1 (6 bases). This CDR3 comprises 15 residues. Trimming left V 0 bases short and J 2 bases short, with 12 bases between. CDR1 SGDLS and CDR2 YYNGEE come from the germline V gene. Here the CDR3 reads CASSVDPTGTYEQYF. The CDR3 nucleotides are TGTGCCAGCAGCGTAGATCCGACAGGAACCTACGAGCAGTACTTC.

The chain's CDR3 is CASSLMRTSQETQYF. CDR3 nucleotide sequence: TGTGCCAGCAGCTTAATGAGGACTAGCCAAGAGACCCAGTACTTC. The chain joins TRBV7-8 to TRBJ2-5, with TRBD2 matching 7 bases. The CDR3 contains 15 residues. In germline, CDR1 is SGHVS, CDR2 FQNEAQ. V lost 2 bases, J lost 1 base, and 4 bases stayed unmatched.

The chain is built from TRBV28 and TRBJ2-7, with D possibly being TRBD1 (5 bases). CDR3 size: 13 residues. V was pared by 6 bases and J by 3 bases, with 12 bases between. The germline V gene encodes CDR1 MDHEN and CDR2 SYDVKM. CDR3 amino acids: CASSPTDNYEQYF. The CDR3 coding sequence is TGTGCCAGCAGCCCGACGGACAACTACGAGCAGTACTTC.

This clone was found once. This CDR3 reads CASSSGQGEFF. The CDR3 DNA sequence: TGTGCCAGCAGTTCCGGACAGGGGGAGTTCTTC. This rearrangement joins TRBV12-3 or TRBV12-4 to TRBJ2-1; 10 nucleotides agree with TRBD1. The CDR3 covers 11 residues. After removal of 4 bases from V and 14 bases from J, the junction contained 2 bases not matched to a gene.

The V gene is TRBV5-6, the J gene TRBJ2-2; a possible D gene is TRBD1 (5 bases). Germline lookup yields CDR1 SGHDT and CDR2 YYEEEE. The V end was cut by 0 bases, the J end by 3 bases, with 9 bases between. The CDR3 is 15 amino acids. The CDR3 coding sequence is TGTGCCAGCAGCTTGGTCGGCAGGGACACCGGGGAGCTGTTTTTT. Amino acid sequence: CASSLVGRDTGELFF.

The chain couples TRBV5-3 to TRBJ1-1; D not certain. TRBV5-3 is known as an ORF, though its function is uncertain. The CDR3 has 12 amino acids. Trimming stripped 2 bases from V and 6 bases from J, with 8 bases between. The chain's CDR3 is CARSFFSPEAFF. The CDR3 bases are TGTGCCAGAAGCTTCTTTAGTCCTGAAGCTTTCTTT.

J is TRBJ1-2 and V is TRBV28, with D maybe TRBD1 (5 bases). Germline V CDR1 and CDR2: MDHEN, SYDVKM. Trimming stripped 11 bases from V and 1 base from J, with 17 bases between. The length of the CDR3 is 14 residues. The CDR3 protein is CAAGGRILNYGYTF. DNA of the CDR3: TGTGCCGCGGGGGGACGGATCCTTAACTATGGCTACACCTTC.

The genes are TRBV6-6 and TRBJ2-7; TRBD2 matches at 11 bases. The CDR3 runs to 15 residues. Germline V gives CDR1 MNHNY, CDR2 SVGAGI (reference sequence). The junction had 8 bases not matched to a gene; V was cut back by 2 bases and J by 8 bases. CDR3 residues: CASSYPTSGKLQQYF. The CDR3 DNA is TGTGCCAGCAGTTACCCGACTAGCGGGAAACTCCAGCAGTACTTC.

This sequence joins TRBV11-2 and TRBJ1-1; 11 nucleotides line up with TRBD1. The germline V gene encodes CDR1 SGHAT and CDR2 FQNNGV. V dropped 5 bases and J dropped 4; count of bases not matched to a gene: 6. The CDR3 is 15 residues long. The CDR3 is CASSAGQGGSTEAFF. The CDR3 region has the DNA TGTGCCAGCAGCGCGGGACAGGGGGGGAGCACTGAAGCTTTCTTT.

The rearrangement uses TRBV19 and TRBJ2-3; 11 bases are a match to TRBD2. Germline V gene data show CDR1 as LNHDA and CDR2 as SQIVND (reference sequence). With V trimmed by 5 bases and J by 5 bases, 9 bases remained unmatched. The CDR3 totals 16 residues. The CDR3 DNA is TGTGCCAGTAGTGAGGCCGGGACTAGCGGTATAGATACGCAGTATTTT. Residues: CASSEAGTSGIDTQYF.

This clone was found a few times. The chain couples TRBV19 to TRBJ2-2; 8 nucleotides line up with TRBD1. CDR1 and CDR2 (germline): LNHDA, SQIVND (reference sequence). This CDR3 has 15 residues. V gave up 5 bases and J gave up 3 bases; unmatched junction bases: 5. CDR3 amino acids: CASSGQGVYTGELFF. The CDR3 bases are TGTGCCAGTAGTGGACAGGGCGTGTACACCGGGGAGCTGTTTTTT.

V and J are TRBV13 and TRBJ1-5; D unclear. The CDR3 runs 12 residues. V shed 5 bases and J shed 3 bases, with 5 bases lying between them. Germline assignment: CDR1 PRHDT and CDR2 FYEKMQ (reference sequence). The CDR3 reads CASSRYNQPQHF. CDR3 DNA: TGTGCCAGCAGCCGGTACAATCAGCCCCAGCATTTT.

The CDR3 reads CASSSLLAGTPYEQYF. In DNA, the CDR3 is TGTGCCAGCAGTTCACTCTTAGCGGGCACCCCCTACGAGCAGTACTTC. The chain carries TRBV27 and TRBJ2-7; 7 bases fit TRBD2. V lost 4 bases and J lost 2; bases outside the gene matches: 11. The CDR3 is 16 residues long. The germline V gene has CDR1 MNHEY and CDR2 SMNVEV (reference sequence).

The CDR3 coding sequence is TGTGCCTGGAGTGTAAGGTTTGAGCTAGATGGCTACACCTTC. Amino acid sequence: CAWSVRFELDGYTF. The rearrangement links TRBV30 to TRBJ1-2; no clear D gene. Germline V gene data show CDR1 as GTSNPN and CDR2 as SVGIG (reference sequence). V dropped 0 bases and J dropped 6 bases, with 14 bases sitting between them. This CDR3 comprises 14 residues.

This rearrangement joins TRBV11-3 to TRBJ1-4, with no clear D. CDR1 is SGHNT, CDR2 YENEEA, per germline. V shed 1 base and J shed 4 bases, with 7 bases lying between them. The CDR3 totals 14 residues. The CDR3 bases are TGTGCCAGCAGCTTAGGACAAAGTAATGAAAAACTGTTTTTT. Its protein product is CASSLGQSNEKLFF.

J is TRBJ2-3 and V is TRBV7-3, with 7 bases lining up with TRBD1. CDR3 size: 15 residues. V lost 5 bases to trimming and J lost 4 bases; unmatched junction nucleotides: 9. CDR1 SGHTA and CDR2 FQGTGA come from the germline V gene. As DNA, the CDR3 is TGTGCCAGCAGCCGAACAGCAGGGGGTGCAGATACGCAGTATTTT. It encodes CASSRTAGGADTQYF.

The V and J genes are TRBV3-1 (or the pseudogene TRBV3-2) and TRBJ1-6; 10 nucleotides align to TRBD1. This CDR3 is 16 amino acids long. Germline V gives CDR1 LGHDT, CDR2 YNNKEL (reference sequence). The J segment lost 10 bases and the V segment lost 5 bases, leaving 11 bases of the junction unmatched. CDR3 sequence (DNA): TGTGCCAGCAGCGCTGGGTCAGGACAGGGGGGATCACCCCTCCACTTT. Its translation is CASSAGSGQGGSPLHF.

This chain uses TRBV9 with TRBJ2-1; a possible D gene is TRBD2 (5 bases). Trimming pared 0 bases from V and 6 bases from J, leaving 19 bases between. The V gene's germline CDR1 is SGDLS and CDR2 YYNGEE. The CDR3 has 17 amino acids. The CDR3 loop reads CASSVAVSGNYFNEQFF. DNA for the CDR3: TGTGCCAGCAGCGTAGCTGTGAGCGGTAACTACTTCAATGAGCAGTTCTTC. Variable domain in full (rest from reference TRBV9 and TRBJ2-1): DSGVTQTPKHLITATGQRVTLRCSPRSGDLSVYWYQQSLDQGLQFLIQYYNGEERAKGNILERFSAQQFPDLHSELNLSSLELGDSALYFCASSVAVSGNYFNEQFFGPGTRLTVL.

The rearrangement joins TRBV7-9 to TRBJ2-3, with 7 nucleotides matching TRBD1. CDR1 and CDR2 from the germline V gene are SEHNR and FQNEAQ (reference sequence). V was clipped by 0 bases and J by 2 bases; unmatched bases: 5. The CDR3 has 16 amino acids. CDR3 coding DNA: TGTGCCAGCAGCTTAGCCGGCAGGGGGACCACAGATACGCAGTATTTT. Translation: CASSLAGRGTTDTQYF. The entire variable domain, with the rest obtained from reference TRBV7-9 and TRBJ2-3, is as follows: DTGVSQNPRHKITKRGQNVTFRCDPISEHNRLYWYRQTLGQGPEFLTYFQNEAQLEKSRLLSDRFSAERPKGSFSTLEIQRTEQGDSAMYLCASSLAGRGTTDTQYFGPGTRLTVL.

The CDR3 spells CASSFSFRETQYF. As DNA, the CDR3 is TGTGCCAGCAGCTTCTCCTTCCGAGAGACCCAGTACTTC. V gene TRBV7-3 combines with J gene TRBJ2-5; no definite D call. CDR1 and CDR2 from the germline V gene are SGHTA and FQGTGA. CDR3 length: 13 residues. The germline V and J ends were trimmed by 3 bases and 4 bases, with 9 bases remaining between them.

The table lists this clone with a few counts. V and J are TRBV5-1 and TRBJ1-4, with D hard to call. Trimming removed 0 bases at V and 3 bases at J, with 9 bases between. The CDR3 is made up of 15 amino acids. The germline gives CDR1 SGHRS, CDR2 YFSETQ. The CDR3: CASSLDPGSNEKLFF. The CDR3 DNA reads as TGCGCCAGCAGCTTGGACCCGGGTTCTAATGAAAAACTGTTTTTT.

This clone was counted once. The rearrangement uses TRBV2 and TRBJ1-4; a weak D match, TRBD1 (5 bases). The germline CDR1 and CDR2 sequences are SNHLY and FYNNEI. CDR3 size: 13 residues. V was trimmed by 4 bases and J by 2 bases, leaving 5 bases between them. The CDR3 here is CASSGQTNEKLFF. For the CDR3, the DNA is TGTGCCAGCAGTGGACAGACTAATGAAAAACTGTTTTTT. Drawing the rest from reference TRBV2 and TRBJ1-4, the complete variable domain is EPEVTQTPSHQVTQMGQEVILRCVPISNHLYFYWYRQILGQKVEFLVSFYNNEISEKSEIFDDQFSVERPDGSNFTLKIRSTKLEDSAMYFCASSGQTNEKLFFGSGTQLSVL.

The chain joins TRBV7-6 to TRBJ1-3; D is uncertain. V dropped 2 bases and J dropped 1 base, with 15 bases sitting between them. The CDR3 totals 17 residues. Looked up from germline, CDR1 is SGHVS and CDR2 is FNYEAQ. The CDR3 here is CASSLTSLGRSGNTIYF. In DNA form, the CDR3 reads TGTGCCAGCAGCTTAACCTCTCTAGGAAGGTCTGGAAACACCATATATTTT.

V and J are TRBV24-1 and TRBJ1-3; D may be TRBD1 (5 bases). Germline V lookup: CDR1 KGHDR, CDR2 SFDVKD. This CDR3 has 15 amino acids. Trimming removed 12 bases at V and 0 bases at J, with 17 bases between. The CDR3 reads CAVTYQGRSGNTIYF. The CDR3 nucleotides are TGTGCCGTAACGTATCAGGGCCGCTCTGGAAACACCATATATTTT.

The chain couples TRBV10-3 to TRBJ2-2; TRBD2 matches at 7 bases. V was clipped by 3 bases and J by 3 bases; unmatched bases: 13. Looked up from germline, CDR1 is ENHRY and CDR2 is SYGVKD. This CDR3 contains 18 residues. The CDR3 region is CAISDRSGQRDYTGELFF. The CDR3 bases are TGTGCCATCAGTGACCGGAGTGGCCAGCGGGACTACACCGGGGAGCTGTTTTTT.

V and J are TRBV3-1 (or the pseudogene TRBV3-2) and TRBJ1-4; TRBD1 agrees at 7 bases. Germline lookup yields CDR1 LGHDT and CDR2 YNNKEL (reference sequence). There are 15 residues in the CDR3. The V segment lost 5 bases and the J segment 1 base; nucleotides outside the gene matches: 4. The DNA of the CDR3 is TGTGCCAGCAGCACAGGGGTCGGAACTAATGAAAAACTGTTTTTT. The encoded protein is CASSTGVGTNEKLFF.

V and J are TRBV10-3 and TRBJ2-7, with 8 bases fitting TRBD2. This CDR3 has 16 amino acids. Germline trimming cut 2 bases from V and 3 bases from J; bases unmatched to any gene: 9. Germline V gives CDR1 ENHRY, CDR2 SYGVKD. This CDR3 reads CAISETLAAGVYEQYF. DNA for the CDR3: TGTGCCATCAGTGAGACCCTGGCAGCGGGAGTCTACGAGCAGTACTTC.

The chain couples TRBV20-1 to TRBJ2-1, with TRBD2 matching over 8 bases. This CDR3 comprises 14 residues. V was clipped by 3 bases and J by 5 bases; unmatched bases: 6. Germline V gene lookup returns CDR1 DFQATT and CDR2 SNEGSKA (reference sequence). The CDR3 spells CSASRAGVHNEQFF. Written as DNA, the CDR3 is TGCAGTGCTAGTAGAGCGGGAGTTCACAATGAGCAGTTCTTC.

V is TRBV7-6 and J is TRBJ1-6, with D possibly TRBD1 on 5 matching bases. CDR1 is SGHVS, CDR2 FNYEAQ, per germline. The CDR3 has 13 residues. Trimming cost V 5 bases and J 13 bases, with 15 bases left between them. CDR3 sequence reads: CASSPGPFLPLHF. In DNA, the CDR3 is TGTGCCAGCAGCCCAGGGCCTTTTCTCCCCCTCCACTTT. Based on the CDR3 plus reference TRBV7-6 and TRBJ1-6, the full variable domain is GAGVSQSPRYKVTKRGQDVALRCDPISGHVSLYWYRQALGQGPEFLTYFNYEAQQDKSGLPNDRFSAERPEGSISTLTIQRTEQRDSAMYRCASSPGPFLPLHFGNGTRLTVT.

The CDR3 spells CASSFVSGHTGELFF. The CDR3 coding sequence is TGTGCCAGCAGTTTTGTTAGCGGACACACCGGGGAGCTGTTTTTT. This chain uses TRBV27 with TRBJ2-2; maybe TRBD2 (6 bases). Germline assignment: CDR1 MNHEY and CDR2 SMNVEV (reference sequence). The CDR3 loop spans 15 amino acids. Trimming took 3 bases from V and 3 from J, leaving 11 bases between them.